This T cell receptor beta chain appears in the sequencing data of a study of cytomegalovirus exposure and HLA in healthy donors. The study, taken as a whole, reports: Among the most significant clusters, several appeared linked to common viral pathogens in a later analysis. Excluded were some V segments that proved indistinguishable, including TRBV6-2 and TRBV6-3. A few chains tied to CMV proved CMV antigen-specific in vitro.

The PCR had 60 Vbeta and 13 Jbeta primers. Method: immunoSEQ multiplex PCR; TCRdb's copy keeps in-frame clones and lacks some. The data contain 150,000 to 200,000 clones, roughly 78% of them seen just once; the ten biggest clones take up over 6%. V lost 5 bases and J lost 4, with 11 bases in between. Germline values: CDR1 SGHTA, CDR2 FQGNSA. The CDR3 is 13 amino acids. For this clone: Its antigen is currently unknown.

The sequence derives from a man aged 35 to 55 in good health and CMV-seropositive. The sample comprised PBMCs. The chain combines TRBV7-2 with TRBJ1-1; the D gene is possibly TRBD1 (5 bases). CDR3 protein: CASSRTGGTEAFF. CDR3 DNA sequence: TGTGCCAGCAGCCGGACGGGGGGCACTGAAGCTTTCTTT.